Shown below are 7 T cell receptor beta chains from a single sample sequenced in a study of early T cells in non-severe SARS-CoV-2 infection. Each CDR3 protein is one row after TCRdb ran MiXCR on the 5' RACE reads. This table holds 50,000 or so distinct CDR3 sequences, 8% to 10% found once. Source material: whole blood. The receptor set was obtained from an adult who was a healthcare worker with PCR-confirmed SARS-CoV-2 infection or an uninfected control (not recorded which).

This clonotype has only a few counts. The chain employs TRBV6-6 and TRBJ2-3; D gene ambiguous. This CDR3 spans 16 amino acids. Trimming took 2 bases from V and 0 from J, leaving 12 bases between them. Germline CDR1 reads MNHNY; CDR2 reads SVGAGI (reference sequence). The DNA of the CDR3 is TGTGCCAGCAGTTACAGCGAACTTCTTAGCACAGATACGCAGTATTTT. Protein sequence: CASSYSELLSTDTQYF.

This clonotype was seen repeatedly, ten times or more. The chain employs TRBV20-1 and TRBJ1-4; 8 positions match TRBD1. The ends lost 6 bases at V and 0 bases at J; junction bases unmatched: 9. The CDR3 sequence is 16 residues long. From germline, CDR1 is DFQATT and CDR2 SNEGSKA (reference sequence). CDR3 region: CSAGQGAHPTNEKLFF. Here the CDR3 DNA reads TGCAGTGCGGGGCAGGGGGCCCACCCAACTAATGAAAAACTGTTTTTT.

This clonotype turned up a few times. The chain has TRBV20-1 and TRBJ2-7, with D uncertain. CDR3 size: 13 residues. The germline V and J ends were trimmed by 4 bases and 0 bases, with 10 bases remaining between them. Germline-derived CDR1 and CDR2 are DFQATT and SNEGSKA (reference sequence). CDR3 loop: CSATHPYSYEQYF. In DNA, the CDR3 is TGCAGTGCTACCCACCCCTACTCCTACGAGCAGTACTTC.

This chain connects TRBV30 to TRBJ2-7; perhaps TRBD1 as D (6 bases). The CDR3 has 14 residues. Trimming took 2 bases from V and 0 from J, leaving 11 bases between them. Germline assignment: CDR1 GTSNPN and CDR2 SVGIG (reference sequence). Here the CDR3 reads CAWSSGTLSYEQYF. The CDR3 coding sequence is TGTGCCTGGAGTTCCGGGACACTCTCCTACGAGCAGTACTTC.

A note on this clonotype: It may be a read error: a sequence one base away is much more abundant. The chain carries TRBV7-6 and TRBJ2-2; 11 bases are shared with TRBD2. CDR3 length equals 17 residues. Per germline, CDR1 SGHVS and CDR2 FNYEAQ. CDR3 region: CVSSLVGLAGGAGELFF. The CDR3, as DNA: TGTGTCAGCAGCTTAGTCGGTCTAGCGGGAGGAGCCGGGGAGCTGTTTTTT. The full variable domain, with the rest looked up from reference TRBV7-6 and TRBJ2-2, is GAGVSQSPRYKVTKRGQDVALRCDPISGHVSLYWYRQALGQGPEFLTYFNYEAQQDKSGLPNDRFSAERPEGSISTLTIQRTEQRDSAMYRCVSSLVGLAGGAGELFFGEGSRLTVL.

This clonotype appeared many times. The V gene is TRBV9, the J gene TRBJ2-3; 10 bases match TRBD2. CDR1 SGDLS and CDR2 YYNGEE come from the germline V gene. The length of the CDR3 is 17 residues. V was clipped by 0 bases and J by 6 bases; unmatched bases: 10. In nucleotides, the CDR3 is TGTGCCAGCAGCGTAGAGCCCAGCGGGAGGGCTGCGGATACGCAGTATTTT. Residues: CASSVEPSGRAADTQYF. The whole variable domain, remainder taken from reference TRBV9 and TRBJ2-3, is DSGVTQTPKHLITATGQRVTLRCSPRSGDLSVYWYQQSLDQGLQFLIQYYNGEERAKGNILERFSAQQFPDLHSELNLSSLELGDSALYFCASSVEPSGRAADTQYFGPGTRLTVL.

This clonotype was seen repeatedly, ten times or more. The genes are TRBV18 and TRBJ1-3, with TRBD1 identical over 9 bases. This CDR3 has 16 residues. V was pared by 5 bases and J by 0 bases, with 5 bases of the junction left unmatched. The V gene's germline CDR1 is KGHSH and CDR2 LQKENI. This CDR3 is CASSFGTGTSGNTIYF. DNA of the CDR3: TGTGCCAGCTCATTCGGGACAGGGACCTCTGGAAACACCATATATTTT.